These 11 T cell receptor beta chains were sequenced from one sample in a study of blood T cell repertoires in COVID-19. Sequencing used immunoSEQ multiplex PCR; TCRdb keeps in-frame clones, though not all of them. There are over 100,000 clones in the sample; more than 70% occur only once, and approximately 10% lies in the top ten. Sequenced sample: peripheral blood. Source of these receptors: a man between 45 and 60 years old with acute or convalescent COVID-19.

This clone was seen a handful of times. V usage is TRBV23-1 and J usage is TRBJ1-5; tentatively, D is TRBD1 (5 bases). TRBV23-1 is sorted into the ORF group, with uncertain function. The CDR3 is made up of 16 amino acids. V lost 8 bases to trimming and J lost 6 bases, with 23 bases between them. The CDR3: CASGGIGSEGGQPQHF. CDR3 sequence (DNA): TGCGCCAGCGGGGGGATTGGCTCCGAAGGTGGTCAGCCCCAGCATTTT.

The chain couples TRBV2 to TRBJ2-5, with TRBD2 matching 7 bases. The CDR3 runs to 13 residues. Germline V gene sequence: CDR1 SNHLY, CDR2 FYNNEI. The V and J ends lost 4 bases and 1 base, in that order; junction bases with no gene match: 0. The DNA of the CDR3 is TGTGCCAGCAGTGGGACTAGCCAAGAGACCCAGTACTTC. Translated: CASSGTSQETQYF. Drawing the rest from reference TRBV2 and TRBJ2-5, the complete variable domain is EPEVTQTPSHQVTQMGQEVILRCVPISNHLYFYWYRQILGQKVEFLVSFYNNEISEKSEIFDDQFSVERPDGSNFTLKIRSTKLEDSAMYFCASSGTSQETQYFGPGTRLLVL.

V and J are TRBV9 and TRBJ2-4; tentative D call: TRBD2 (6 bases). V lost 4 bases, J lost 6 bases, and 14 bases lay in between. The CDR3 runs to 14 residues. CDR1 and CDR2 from the germline V gene are SGDLS and YYNGEE. CDR3 nucleotide sequence: TGTGCCAGCAGCCGGGGAGGAGTCGGAAACATTCAGTACTTC. This gives the protein CASSRGGVGNIQYF.

The rearrangement uses TRBV2 and TRBJ1-6; 7 positions agree with TRBD1. The ends lost 4 bases at V and 3 bases at J; junction bases unmatched: 9. The CDR3 totals 17 residues. Germline values: CDR1 SNHLY, CDR2 FYNNEI. The CDR3 is CASSVSSGQIYNSPLHF. CDR3 DNA: TGTGCCAGCAGTGTATCTTCGGGACAGATCTATAATTCACCCCTCCACTTT.

The chain combines TRBV5-1 with TRBJ2-3; 12 bases are a match to TRBD2. The length of the CDR3 is 16 residues. J lost 8 bases, V lost 4 bases, and 11 bases had no gene match. Germline lookup yields CDR1 SGHRS and CDR2 YFSETQ. This CDR3 reads CASSPTGGLAGSTQYF. The CDR3 DNA reads as TGCGCCAGCAGCCCGACCGGAGGACTAGCGGGAAGTACGCAGTATTTT.

The chain is built from TRBV28 and TRBJ1-4; D is ambiguous. The CDR3 has 15 amino acids. Trimming removed 2 bases from V and 3 bases from J, with 10 bases in between. Germline lookup yields CDR1 MDHEN and CDR2 SYDVKM. Written as DNA, the CDR3 is TGTGCCAGCAGTTTAAATGGGAGATCTAATGAAAAACTGTTTTTT. Translating it yields CASSLNGRSNEKLFF. Supplemented by reference TRBV28 and TRBJ1-4, the full variable domain reads DVKVTQSSRYLVKRTGEKVFLECVQDMDHENMFWYRQDPGLGLRLIYFSYDVKMKEKGDIPEGYSVSREKKERFSLILESASTNQTSMYLCASSLNGRSNEKLFFGSGTQLSVL.

V is TRBV10-1 and J is TRBJ1-4; D unresolved. V gave up 3 bases and J gave up 0 bases, with 8 bases separating them. CDR1 and CDR2 from the germline V gene are WNHNN and SYGVQD (reference sequence). There are 15 residues in the CDR3. Here the CDR3 reads CASSEADATNEKLFF. The CDR3 bases are TGCGCCAGCAGTGAAGCCGATGCAACTAATGAAAAACTGTTTTTT.

The chain employs TRBV7-8 and TRBJ1-1; D call uncertain. CDR3 length: 14 residues. V dropped 1 base and J dropped 0 bases, with 6 bases sitting between them. CDR1 and CDR2 (germline): SGHVS, FQNEAQ. The CDR3 sequence: CASSLGHVNTEAFF. The CDR3, as DNA: TGTGCCAGCAGCTTAGGACACGTGAACACTGAAGCTTTCTTT. Filled out from reference TRBV7-8 and TRBJ1-1, the complete variable domain reads GAGVSQSPRYKVAKRGQDVALRCDPISGHVSLFWYQQALGQGPEFLTYFQNEAQLDKSGLPSDRFFAERPEGSVSTLKIQRTQQEDSAVYLCASSLGHVNTEAFFGQGTRLTVV.

The CDR3 loop is CASTPPGGGYGYTF. The CDR3 region has the DNA TGTGCCAGCACCCCCCCGGGGGGGGGTTATGGCTACACCTTC. The V gene is TRBV21-1, the J gene TRBJ1-2. TRBV21-1 is designated a pseudogene. This CDR3 spans 14 amino acids.

The chain recombines TRBV18 with TRBJ1-1, with no clear D. V gave up 6 bases and J gave up 1 base, with 9 bases separating them. Germline loops: CDR1 KGHSH, CDR2 LQKENI. The CDR3 length is 13 residues. The CDR3 coding sequence is TGTGCCAGCTCTCTTTTACAGAACACTGAAGCTTTCTTT. Its protein is CASSLLQNTEAFF.

The gene calls are TRBV7-2 and TRBJ1-3; perhaps TRBD1 as D (5 bases). Trimming cost V 2 bases and J 8 bases, with 13 bases left between them. CDR3 length: 14 amino acids. Germline values: CDR1 SGHTA, CDR2 FQGNSA. The CDR3: CASSLLGEADTIYF. The DNA of the CDR3 is TGTGCCAGCAGCTTATTAGGGGAGGCTGACACCATATATTTT. Based on the CDR3 plus reference TRBV7-2 and TRBJ1-3, the full variable domain is GAGVSQSPSNKVTEKGKDVELRCDPISGHTALYWYRQSLGQGLEFLIYFQGNSAPDKSGLPSDRFSAERTGGSVSTLTIQRTQQEDSAVYLCASSLLGEADTIYFGEGSWLTVV.